The clone carrying this TCR beta chain was seen a few times. The antigen remains undetermined. The junction differs from germline at one of its ends, possibly a read error. TCRdb's copy holds only in-frame clones and misses some; the assay was immunoSEQ multiplex PCR. The data hold 98,000 or so clones, with 80% to 90% observed a single time. CDR1 is SSHAT and CDR2 is FNYEAQ in the germline V gene (reference sequence). The CDR3 extends over 13 amino acids. These data come from a study of PD-1 blockade in classical Hodgkin lymphoma. Across the whole study: Administration of nivolumab to patients was at 3 mg/kg intravenously every 2 weeks. Overall study findings and caveats: Baseline diversity in complete responders resembled that of newly diagnosed patients. Lower baseline TCR diversity was reported for newly diagnosed patients than for healthy donors.

The patients all showed relapse after autologous stem cell transplantation, while their brentuximab vedotin exposure varied. This TCR came from a human donor with classical Hodgkin lymphoma. Material: peripheral blood mononuclear cells (PBMCs), obtained before the second cycle of nivolumab. V and J are TRBV7-7 and TRBJ2-5; D remains ambiguous. CDR3 bases: TGTGCTAGCAGCTATGCGCGCCAAGAGACCCAGTACTTC. It specifies CASSYARQETQYF.